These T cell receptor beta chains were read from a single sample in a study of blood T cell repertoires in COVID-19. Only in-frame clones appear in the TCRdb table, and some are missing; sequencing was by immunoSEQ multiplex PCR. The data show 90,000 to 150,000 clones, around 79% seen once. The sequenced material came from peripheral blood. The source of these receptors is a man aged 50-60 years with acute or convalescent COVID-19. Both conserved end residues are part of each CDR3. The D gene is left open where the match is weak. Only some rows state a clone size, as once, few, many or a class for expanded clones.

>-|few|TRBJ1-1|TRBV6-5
TGTGCCAGCAGTTACTCGGTAGGGGTGGGTGCTGAAGCTTTCTTT
CASSYSVGVGAEAFF
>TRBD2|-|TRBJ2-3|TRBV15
TGTGCCACCAGCAGTCCGGGACTAGCACTTTTCACAGATACGCAGTATTTT
CATSSPGLALFTDTQYF
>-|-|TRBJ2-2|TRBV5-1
TGCGCCAGCAGCTTGGACCCCGACTACCCGAACACCGGGGAGCTGTTTTTT
CASSLDPDYPNTGELFF
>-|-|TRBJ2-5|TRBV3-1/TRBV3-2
TGTGCCAGCAGCCGCTCTCCAGGGGCCGAAGAGACCCAGTACTTC
CASSRSPGAEETQYF
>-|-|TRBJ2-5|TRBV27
TGTGCCAGCAGTTTCCATTCGAGCGGTCCCAGGAAGACCCAGTACTTC
CASSFHSSGPRKTQYF
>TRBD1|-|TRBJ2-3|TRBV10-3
TGTGCCATCAGCTCTACCCTCGCAGGGGGCCGCACAGATACGCAGTATTTT
CAISSTLAGGRTDTQYF
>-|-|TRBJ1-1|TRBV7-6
TGTGCCAGCAGCTTATTGGGCCCCCGGTTGGACACTGAAGCTTTCTTT
CASSLLGPRLDTEAFF
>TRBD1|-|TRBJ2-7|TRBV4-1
TGCGCCAGCAGCCAAGTCCGGGACAGGTCCTACGAGCAGTACTTC
CASSQVRDRSYEQYF
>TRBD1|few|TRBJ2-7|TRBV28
TGTGCCAGCAGTTTAGGGACAGGGGCCTACGAGCAGTACTTC
CASSLGTGAYEQYF
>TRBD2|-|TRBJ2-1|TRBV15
TGTGCCACCAGCAGAGAAGCGGGACCATACAATGAGCAGTTCTTC
CATSREAGPYNEQFF
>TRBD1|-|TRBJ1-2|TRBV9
TGTGCCAGCAGCATTCGCCCAGGGACAGGGTTAAGTGGCTACACCTTC
CASSIRPGTGLSGYTF